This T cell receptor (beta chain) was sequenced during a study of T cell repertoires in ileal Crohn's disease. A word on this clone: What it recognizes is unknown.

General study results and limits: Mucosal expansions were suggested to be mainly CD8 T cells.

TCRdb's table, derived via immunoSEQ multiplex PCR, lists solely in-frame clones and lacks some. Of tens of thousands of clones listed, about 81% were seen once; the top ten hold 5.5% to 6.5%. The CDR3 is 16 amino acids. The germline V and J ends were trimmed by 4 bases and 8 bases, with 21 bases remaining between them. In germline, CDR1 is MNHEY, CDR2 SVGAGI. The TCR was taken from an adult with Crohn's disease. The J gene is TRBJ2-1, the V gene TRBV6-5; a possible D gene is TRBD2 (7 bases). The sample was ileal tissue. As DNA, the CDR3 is TGTGCCAGCAGTTCCCAGGACGCGGGGGCGCGGGATGAGCAGTTCTTC. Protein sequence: CASSSQDAGARDEQFF.